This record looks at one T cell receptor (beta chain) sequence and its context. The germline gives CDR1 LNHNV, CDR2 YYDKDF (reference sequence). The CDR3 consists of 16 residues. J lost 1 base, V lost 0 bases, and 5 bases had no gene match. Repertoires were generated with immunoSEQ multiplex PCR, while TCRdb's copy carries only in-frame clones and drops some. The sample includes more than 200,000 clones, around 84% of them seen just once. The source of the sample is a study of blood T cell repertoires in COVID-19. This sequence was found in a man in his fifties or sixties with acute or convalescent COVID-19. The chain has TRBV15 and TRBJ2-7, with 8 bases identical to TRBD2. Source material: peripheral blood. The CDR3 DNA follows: TGTGCCACCAGCAGAGATCAGAGCGGGGGTTCCTACGAGCAGTACTTC. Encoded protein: CATSRDQSGGSYEQYF.